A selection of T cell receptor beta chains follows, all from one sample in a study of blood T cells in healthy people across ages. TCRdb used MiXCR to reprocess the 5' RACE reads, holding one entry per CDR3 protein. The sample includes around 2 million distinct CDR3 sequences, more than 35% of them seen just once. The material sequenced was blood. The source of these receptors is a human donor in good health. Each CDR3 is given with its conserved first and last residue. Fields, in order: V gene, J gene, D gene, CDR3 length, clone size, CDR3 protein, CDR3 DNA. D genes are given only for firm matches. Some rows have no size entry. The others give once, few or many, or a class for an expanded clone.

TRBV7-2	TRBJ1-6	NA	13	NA	CASSPISASPLHF	TGTGCCAGCAGCCCGATTTCAGCTTCACCCCTCCACTTT
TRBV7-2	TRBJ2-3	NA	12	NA	CASAEVGDTQYF	TGTGCCAGCGCCGAGGTTGGAGATACGCAGTATTTT
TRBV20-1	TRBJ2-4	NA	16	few	CSARTRAFSAKNIQYF	TGCAGTGCTAGAACCAGGGCCTTCTCGGCCAAAAACATTCAGTACTTC
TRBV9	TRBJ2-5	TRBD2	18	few	CASSVAASGGKDQETQYF	TGTGCCAGCAGCGTAGCGGCTAGCGGGGGGAAAGATCAAGAGACCCAGTACTTC
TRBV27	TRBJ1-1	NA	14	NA	CASSLSGSVAEAFF	TGTGCCAGCAGTTTATCGGGGTCGGTGGCTGAAGCTTTCTTT
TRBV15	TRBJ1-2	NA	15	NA	CATSRDFIFGYGYTF	TGTGCCACCAGCAGAGATTTTATCTTTGGCTATGGCTACACCTTC
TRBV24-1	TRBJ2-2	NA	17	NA	CATSDSPPQQTTGELFF	TGTGCCACCAGTGACTCCCCTCCCCAACAGACCACCGGGGAGCTGTTTTTT
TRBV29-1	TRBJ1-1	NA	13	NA	CSLRELLNTEAFF	TGCAGCCTTCGGGAACTCCTGAACACTGAAGCTTTCTTT
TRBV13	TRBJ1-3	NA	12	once	CASSGESGTIYF	TGTGCCAGCAGCGGAGAAAGCGGCACCATATATTTT
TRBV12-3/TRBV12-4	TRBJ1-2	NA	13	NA	CASSSRDAYGYTF	TGTGCCAGCAGTTCGCGGGATGCCTATGGCTACACCTTC
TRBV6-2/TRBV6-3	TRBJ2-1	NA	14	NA	CASSISSLVNEQFF	TGTGCCAGCAGTATATCCTCCTTGGTCAATGAGCAGTTCTTC
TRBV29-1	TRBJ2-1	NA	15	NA	CSVVRDKAIYNEQFF	TGCAGCGTTGTAAGGGACAAGGCCATCTACAATGAGCAGTTCTTC
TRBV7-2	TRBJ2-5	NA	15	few	CASSYLGVLQETQYF	TGTGCCAGCAGCTATTTAGGTGTCCTCCAAGAGACCCAGTACTTC
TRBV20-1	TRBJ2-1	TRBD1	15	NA	CSAIQQGAVRNEQFF	TGCAGTGCTATCCAACAGGGGGCAGTTAGGAATGAGCAGTTCTTC
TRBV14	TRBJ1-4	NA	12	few	CASSHVAKKLFF	TGTGCCAGCAGCCATGTCGCAAAAAAACTGTTTTTT
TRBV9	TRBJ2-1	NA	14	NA	CASSPRGGLDEQFF	TGTGCCAGCAGCCCGAGGGGGGGGCTAGATGAGCAGTTCTTC
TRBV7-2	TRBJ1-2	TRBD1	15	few	CASSLTGDPSYGYTF	TGTGCCAGCAGCTTGACAGGGGACCCCAGCTATGGCTACACCTTC
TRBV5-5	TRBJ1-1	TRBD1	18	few	CASSPLGQGGLMNTEAFF	TGTGCCAGCAGCCCTCTTGGACAGGGGGGGCTTATGAACACTGAAGCTTTCTTT
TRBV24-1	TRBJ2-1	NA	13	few	CATRGQRHNEQFF	TGTGCCACCCGAGGACAGAGGCACAATGAGCAGTTCTTC
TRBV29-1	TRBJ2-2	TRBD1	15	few	CSAAGTGLDTGELFF	TGCAGCGCAGCCGGGACAGGCTTGGACACCGGGGAGCTGTTTTTT
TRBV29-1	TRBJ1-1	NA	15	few	CSVAPLGGVGTEAFF	TGCAGCGTCGCCCCGCTGGGGGGGGTGGGCACTGAAGCTTTCTTT
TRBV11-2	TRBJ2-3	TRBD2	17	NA	CASSTPGAGGSTDTQYF	TGTGCCAGCAGCACCCCGGGAGCGGGGGGGAGCACAGATACGCAGTATTTT
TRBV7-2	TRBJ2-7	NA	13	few	CASSSSTTGRQYF	TGTGCCAGCAGCTCCAGTACCACCGGGAGACAGTACTTC
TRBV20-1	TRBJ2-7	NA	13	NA	CSARVISDYEQYF	TGCAGTGCTAGAGTCATATCGGACTACGAGCAGTACTTC
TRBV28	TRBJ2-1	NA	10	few	CASGNYEQFF	TGTGCCAGCGGAAATTATGAGCAGTTCTTC
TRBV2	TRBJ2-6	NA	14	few	CAYYLGVGANVLTF	TGTGCCTATTACTTGGGGGTAGGGGCCAACGTCCTGACTTTC
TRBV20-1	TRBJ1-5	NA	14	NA	CSARQDISNQPQHF	TGCAGTGCCAGACAGGACATTAGCAATCAGCCCCAGCATTTT
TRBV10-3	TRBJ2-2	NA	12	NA	CAIRGATGELFF	TGTGCCATCCGGGGGGCGACTGGGGAGCTGTTTTTT
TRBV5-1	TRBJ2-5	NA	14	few	CASSLAAPEETQYF	TGCGCCAGCAGCCTCGCCGCACCCGAAGAGACCCAGTACTTC
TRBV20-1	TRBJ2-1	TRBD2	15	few	CSATSLAGPTNEQFF	TGCAGTGCTACCTCACTAGCGGGGCCTACTAATGAGCAGTTCTTC
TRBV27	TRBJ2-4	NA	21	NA	CASSFRRIERTGSLAKNIQYF	TGTGCCAGCAGTTTTAGGCGAATAGAACGAACAGGGTCGTTAGCCAAAAACATTCAGTACTTC
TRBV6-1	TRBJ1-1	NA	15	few	CASRQLTQGGTEAFF	TGTGCCAGCAGACAACTCACCCAGGGCGGTACTGAAGCTTTCTTT
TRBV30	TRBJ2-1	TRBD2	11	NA	CAWSAGNEQFF	TGTGCCTGGTCAGCGGGGAATGAGCAGTTCTTC
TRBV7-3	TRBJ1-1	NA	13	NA	CASSLRRNTGAFF	TGTGCCAGCAGCTTAAGACGGAACACTGGAGCTTTCTTT
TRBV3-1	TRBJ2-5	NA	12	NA	CASRHYGETQYF	TGTGCCAGCAGACACTATGGGGAGACCCAGTACTTC
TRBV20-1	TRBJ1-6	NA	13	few	CSAGDRNNSPLHF	TGCAGTGCTGGAGACAGGAATAATTCACCCCTCCACTTT
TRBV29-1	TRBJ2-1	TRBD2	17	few	CSVEDQTSGLIYNEQFF	TGCAGCGTTGAAGATCAGACTAGCGGACTAATCTACAATGAGCAGTTCTTC
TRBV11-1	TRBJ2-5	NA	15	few	CASSLVGQAQETQYF	TGTGCCAGCAGCTTAGTCGGGCAGGCCCAAGAGACCCAGTACTTC
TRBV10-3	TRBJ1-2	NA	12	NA	CAIRNTNYGYTF	TGTGCCATCAGGAATACTAACTATGGCTACACCTTC
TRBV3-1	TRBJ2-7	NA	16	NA	CASSQGHLLIFLRQYF	TGTGCCAGCAGCCAAGGACACCTCCTTATATTCCTACGCCAGTACTTC
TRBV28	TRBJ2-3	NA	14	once	CASSVTSGVNTQYF	TGTGCCAGCAGTGTCACATCCGGGGTAAATACGCAGTATTTT
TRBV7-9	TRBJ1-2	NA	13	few	CASSFSQSWGYTF	TGTGCCAGCAGCTTTTCGCAGAGTTGGGGCTACACCTTC
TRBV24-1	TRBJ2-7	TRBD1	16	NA	CATSGSGQGRPYEQYF	TGTGCCACCAGTGGGTCGGGACAGGGTCGGCCCTACGAGCAGTACTTC
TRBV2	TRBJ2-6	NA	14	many	CASSAGAGANVLTF	TGTGCCAGCAGTGCCGGGGCTGGGGCCAACGTCCTGACTTTC
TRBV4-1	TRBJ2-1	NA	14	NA	CASSFQGRGSEQFF	TGCGCCAGCAGCTTTCAGGGCAGAGGGAGTGAGCAGTTCTTC
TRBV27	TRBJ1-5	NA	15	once	CASSYVGGSNQPQHF	TGTGCCAGCAGTTACGTAGGGGGGAGCAATCAGCCCCAGCATTTT
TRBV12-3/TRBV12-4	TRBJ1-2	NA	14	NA	CASSLENRDSGYTF	TGTGCCAGCAGTTTGGAGAACAGGGATAGTGGCTACACCTTC
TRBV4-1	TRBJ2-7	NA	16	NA	CASSPREQGIGYEQYF	TGCGCCAGCAGCCCCCGGGAACAGGGAATCGGCTACGAGCAGTACTTC